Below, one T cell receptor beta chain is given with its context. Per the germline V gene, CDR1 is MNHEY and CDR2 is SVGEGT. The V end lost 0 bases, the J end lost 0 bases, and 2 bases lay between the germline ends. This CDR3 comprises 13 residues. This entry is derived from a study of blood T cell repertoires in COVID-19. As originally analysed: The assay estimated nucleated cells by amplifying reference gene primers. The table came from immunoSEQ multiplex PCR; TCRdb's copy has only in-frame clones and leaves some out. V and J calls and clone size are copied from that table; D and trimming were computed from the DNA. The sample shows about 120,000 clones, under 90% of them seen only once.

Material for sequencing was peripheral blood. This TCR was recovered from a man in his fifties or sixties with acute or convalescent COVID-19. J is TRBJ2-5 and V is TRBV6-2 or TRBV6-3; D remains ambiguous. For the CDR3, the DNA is TGTGCCAGCAGTTACTCCAACCAAGAGACCCAGTACTTC. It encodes CASSYSNQETQYF.